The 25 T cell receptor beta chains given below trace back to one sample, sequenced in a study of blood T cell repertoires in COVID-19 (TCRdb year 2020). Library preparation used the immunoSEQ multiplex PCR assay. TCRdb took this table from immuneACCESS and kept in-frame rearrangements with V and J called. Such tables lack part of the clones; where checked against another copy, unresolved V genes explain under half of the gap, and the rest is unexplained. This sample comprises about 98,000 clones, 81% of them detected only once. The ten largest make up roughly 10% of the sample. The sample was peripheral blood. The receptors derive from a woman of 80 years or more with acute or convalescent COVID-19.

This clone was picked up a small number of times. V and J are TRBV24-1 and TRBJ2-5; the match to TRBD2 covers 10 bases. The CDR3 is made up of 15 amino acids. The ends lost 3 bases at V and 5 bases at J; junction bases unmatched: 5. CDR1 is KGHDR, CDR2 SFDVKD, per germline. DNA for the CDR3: TGTGCCACCAGTGATCCTCTAGCGGGGGTGGAGACCCAGTACTTC. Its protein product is CATSDPLAGVETQYF.

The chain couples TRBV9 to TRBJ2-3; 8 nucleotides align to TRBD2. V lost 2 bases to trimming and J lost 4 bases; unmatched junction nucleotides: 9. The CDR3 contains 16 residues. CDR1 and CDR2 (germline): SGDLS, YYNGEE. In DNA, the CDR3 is TGTGCCAGCAGCGTCGGGTCTAGCGGGTTCTCAGATACGCAGTATTTT. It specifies CASSVGSSGFSDTQYF.

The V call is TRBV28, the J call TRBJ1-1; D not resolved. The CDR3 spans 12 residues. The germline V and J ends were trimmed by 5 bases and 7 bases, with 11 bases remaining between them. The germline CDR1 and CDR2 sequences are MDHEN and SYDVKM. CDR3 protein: CASSLMTGEAFF. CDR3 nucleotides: TGTGCCAGCAGTCTTATGACGGGTGAAGCTTTCTTT.

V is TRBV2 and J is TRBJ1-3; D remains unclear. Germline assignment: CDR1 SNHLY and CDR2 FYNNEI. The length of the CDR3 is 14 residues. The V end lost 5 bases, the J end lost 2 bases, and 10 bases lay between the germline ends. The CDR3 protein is CASSRGGTGNTIYF. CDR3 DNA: TGTGCCAGCAGTCGGGGTGGGACTGGAAACACCATATATTTT.

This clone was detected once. Written as DNA, the CDR3 is TGTGCCAGCACTGGGAAGGGGGAAGTCTATGGCTACACCTTC. This gives the protein CASTGKGEVYGYTF. The J gene is TRBJ1-2, the V gene TRBV2; possibly TRBD1 for D (6 bases). Trimming removed 7 bases at V and 4 bases at J, with 16 bases between. Looked up from germline, CDR1 is SNHLY and CDR2 is FYNNEI. The CDR3 is made up of 14 amino acids. Full variable domain (rest looked up from reference TRBV2 and TRBJ1-2): EPEVTQTPSHQVTQMGQEVILRCVPISNHLYFYWYRQILGQKVEFLVSFYNNEISEKSEIFDDQFSVERPDGSNFTLKIRSTKLEDSAMYFCASTGKGEVYGYTFGSGTRLTVV.

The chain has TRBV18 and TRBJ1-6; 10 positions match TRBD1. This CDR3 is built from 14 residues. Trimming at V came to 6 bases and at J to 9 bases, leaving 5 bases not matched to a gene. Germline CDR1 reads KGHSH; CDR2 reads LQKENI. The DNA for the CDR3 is TGTGCCAGCTCCCGGGACAGGGGTGGTTCACCCCTCCACTTT. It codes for CASSRDRGGSPLHF.

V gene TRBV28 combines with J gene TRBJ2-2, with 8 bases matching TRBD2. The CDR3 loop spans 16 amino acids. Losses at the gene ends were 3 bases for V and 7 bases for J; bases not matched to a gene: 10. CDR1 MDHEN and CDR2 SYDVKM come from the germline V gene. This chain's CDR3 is CASSLGAGGTHGELFF. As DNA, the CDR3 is TGTGCCAGCAGTTTGGGTGCGGGGGGAACCCACGGGGAGCTGTTTTTT. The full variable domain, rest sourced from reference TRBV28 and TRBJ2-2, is DVKVTQSSRYLVKRTGEKVFLECVQDMDHENMFWYRQDPGLGLRLIYFSYDVKMKEKGDIPEGYSVSREKKERFSLILESASTNQTSMYLCASSLGAGGTHGELFFGEGSRLTVL.

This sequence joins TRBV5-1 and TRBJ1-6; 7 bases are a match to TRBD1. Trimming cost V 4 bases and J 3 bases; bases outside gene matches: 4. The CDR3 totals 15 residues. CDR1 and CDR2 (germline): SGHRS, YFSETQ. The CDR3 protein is CASSPGQVYNSPLHF. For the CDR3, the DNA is TGCGCCAGCAGCCCTGGACAGGTCTATAATTCACCCCTCCACTTT.

The CDR3 protein is CASSLATGQGYTF. Written as DNA, the CDR3 is TGTGCCAGCAGCTTGGCGACAGGGCAAGGCTACACCTTC. The J gene is TRBJ1-2, the V gene TRBV5-6, with TRBD1 identical over 7 bases. CDR3 length: 13 residues. V lost 0 bases to trimming and J lost 8 bases; unmatched junction nucleotides: 4. The germline V gene encodes CDR1 SGHDT and CDR2 YYEEEE.

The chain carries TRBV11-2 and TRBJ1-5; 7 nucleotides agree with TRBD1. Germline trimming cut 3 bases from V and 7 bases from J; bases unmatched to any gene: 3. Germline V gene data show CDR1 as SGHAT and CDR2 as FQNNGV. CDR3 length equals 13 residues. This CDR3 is CASSFQGGQPQHF. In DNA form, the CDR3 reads TGTGCCAGCAGCTTCCAGGGGGGCCAGCCCCAGCATTTT.

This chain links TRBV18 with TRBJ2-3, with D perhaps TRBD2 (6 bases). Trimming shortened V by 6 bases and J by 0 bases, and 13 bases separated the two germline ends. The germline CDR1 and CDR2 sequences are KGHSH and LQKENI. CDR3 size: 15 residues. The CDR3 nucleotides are TGTGCCAGCTCCAGAGGGAGCGGGAGCACAGATACGCAGTATTTT. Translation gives CASSRGSGSTDTQYF. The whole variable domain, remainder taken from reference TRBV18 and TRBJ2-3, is NAGVMQNPRHLVRRRGQEARLRCSPMKGHSHVYWYRQLPEEGLKFMVYLQKENIIDESGMPKERFSAEFPKEGPSILRIQQVVRGDSAAYFCASSRGSGSTDTQYFGPGTRLTVL.

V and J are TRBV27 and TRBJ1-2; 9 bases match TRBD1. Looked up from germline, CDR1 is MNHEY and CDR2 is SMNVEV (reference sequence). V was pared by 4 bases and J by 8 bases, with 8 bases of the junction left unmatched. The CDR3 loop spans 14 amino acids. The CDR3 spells CASSWGRGTGGYTF. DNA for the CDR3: TGTGCCAGCAGTTGGGGGCGGGGGACAGGGGGCTACACCTTC.

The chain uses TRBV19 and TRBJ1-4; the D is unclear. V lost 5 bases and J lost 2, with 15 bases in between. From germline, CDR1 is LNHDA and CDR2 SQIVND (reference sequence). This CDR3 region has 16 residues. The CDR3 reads CASSPRLGGTNEKLFF. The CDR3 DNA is TGTGCCAGTAGTCCCCGACTGGGAGGTACTAATGAAAAACTGTTTTTT. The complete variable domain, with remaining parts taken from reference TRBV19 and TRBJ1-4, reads DGGITQSPKYLFRKEGQNVTLSCEQNLNHDAMYWYRQDPGQGLRLIYYSQIVNDFQKGDIAEGYSVSREKKESFPLTVTSAQKNPTAFYLCASSPRLGGTNEKLFFGSGTQLSVL.

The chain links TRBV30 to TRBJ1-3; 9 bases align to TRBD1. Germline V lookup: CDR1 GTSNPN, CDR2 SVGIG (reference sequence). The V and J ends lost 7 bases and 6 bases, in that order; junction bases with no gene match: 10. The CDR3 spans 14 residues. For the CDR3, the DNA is TGTGCCTACCCGGGGGACAGGGAGAAAAACACCATATATTTT. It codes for CAYPGDREKNTIYF.

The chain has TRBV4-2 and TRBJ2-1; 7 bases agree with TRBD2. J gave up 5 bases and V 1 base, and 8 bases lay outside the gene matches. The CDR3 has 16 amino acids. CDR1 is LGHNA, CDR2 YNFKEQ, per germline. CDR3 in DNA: TGTGCCAGCAGCCAAGTGGGGCTAGCGGAGAACAATGAGCAGTTCTTC. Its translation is CASSQVGLAENNEQFF.

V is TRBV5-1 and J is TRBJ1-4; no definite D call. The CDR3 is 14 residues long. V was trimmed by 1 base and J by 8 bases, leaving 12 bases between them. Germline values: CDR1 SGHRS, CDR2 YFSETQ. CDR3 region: CASSLSQATEKLFF. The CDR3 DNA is TGCGCCAGCAGCTTGAGTCAGGCGACGGAAAAACTGTTTTTT.

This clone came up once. The CDR3: CASSSRQGWDSPLHF. In DNA, the CDR3 is TGTGCCAGCAGTTCTAGACAGGGGTGGGATTCACCCCTCCACTTT. The rearrangement uses TRBV6-6 and TRBJ1-6, with 8 bases lining up with TRBD1. Germline V CDR1 and CDR2: MNHNY, SVGAGI (reference sequence). V dropped 4 bases and J dropped 8; count of bases not matched to a gene: 7. This CDR3 has 15 amino acids.

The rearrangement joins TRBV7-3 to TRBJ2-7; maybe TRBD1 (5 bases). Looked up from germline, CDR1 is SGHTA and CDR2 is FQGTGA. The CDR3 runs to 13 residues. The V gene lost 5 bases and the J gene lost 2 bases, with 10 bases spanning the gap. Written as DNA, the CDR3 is TGTGCCAGCAGCCCCGACAGCACCTACGAGCAGTACTTC. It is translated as CASSPDSTYEQYF.

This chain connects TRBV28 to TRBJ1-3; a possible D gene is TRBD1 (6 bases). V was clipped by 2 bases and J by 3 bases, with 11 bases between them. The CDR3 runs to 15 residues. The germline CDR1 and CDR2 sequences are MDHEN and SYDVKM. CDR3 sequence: CASSLVGAGGNTIYF. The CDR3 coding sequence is TGTGCCAGCAGTTTAGTGGGGGCAGGTGGAAACACCATATATTTT.

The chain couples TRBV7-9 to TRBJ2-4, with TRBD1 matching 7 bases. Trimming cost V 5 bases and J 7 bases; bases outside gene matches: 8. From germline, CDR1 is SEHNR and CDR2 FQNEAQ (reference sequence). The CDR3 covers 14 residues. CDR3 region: CASSPSVGGNIQYF. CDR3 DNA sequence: TGTGCCAGCAGCCCTTCCGTAGGGGGCAACATTCAGTACTTC.

DNA of the CDR3: TGTGCCAGCAGCCTAACCATGAACACTGAAGCTTTCTTT. Translation gives CASSLTMNTEAFF. This sequence joins TRBV5-4 and TRBJ1-1; D is unclear. Germline V CDR1 and CDR2: SGHNT, YYREEE (reference sequence). The ends were cut back, 4 bases at V and 0 bases at J, with 7 bases in the middle. This CDR3 has 13 amino acids.

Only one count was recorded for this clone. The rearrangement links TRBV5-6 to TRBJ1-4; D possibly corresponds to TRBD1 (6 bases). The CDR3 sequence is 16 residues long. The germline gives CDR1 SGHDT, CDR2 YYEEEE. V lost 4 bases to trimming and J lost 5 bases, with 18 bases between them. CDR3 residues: CASSQLSEGVNEKLFF. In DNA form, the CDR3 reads TGTGCCAGCAGCCAACTGAGTGAGGGGGTCAATGAAAAACTGTTTTTT.

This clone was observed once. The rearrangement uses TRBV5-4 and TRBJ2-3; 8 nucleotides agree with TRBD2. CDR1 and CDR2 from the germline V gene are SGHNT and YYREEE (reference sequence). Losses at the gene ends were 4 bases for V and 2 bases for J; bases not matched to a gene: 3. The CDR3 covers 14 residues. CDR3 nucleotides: TGTGCCAGCAGCCGGGGGGGAGACACAGATACGCAGTATTTT. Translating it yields CASSRGGDTDTQYF.

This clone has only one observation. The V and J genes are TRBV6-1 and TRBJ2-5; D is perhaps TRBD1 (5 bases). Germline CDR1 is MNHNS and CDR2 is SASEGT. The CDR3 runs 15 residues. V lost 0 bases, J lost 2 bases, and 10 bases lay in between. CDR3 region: CASSEAEAGQETQYF. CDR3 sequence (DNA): TGTGCCAGCAGTGAAGCAGAGGCAGGGCAAGAGACCCAGTACTTC.

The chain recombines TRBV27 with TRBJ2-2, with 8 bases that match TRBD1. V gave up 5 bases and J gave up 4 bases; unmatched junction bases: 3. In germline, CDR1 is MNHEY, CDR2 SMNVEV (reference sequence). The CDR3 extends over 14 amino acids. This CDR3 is CASSQGASTGELFF. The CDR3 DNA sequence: TGTGCCAGCAGTCAGGGGGCGAGCACCGGGGAGCTGTTTTTT.